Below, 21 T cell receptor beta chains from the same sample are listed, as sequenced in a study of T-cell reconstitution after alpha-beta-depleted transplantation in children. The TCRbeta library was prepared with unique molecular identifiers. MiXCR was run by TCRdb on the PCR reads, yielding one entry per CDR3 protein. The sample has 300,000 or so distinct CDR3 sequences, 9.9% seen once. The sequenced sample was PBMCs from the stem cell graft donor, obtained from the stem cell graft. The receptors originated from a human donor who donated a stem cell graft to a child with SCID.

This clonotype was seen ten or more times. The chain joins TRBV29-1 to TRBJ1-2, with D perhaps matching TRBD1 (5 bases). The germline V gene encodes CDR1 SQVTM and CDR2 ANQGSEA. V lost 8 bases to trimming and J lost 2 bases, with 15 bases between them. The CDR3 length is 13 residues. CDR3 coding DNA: TGCAGCATATTCTTGGGGGGGAACTATGGCTACACCTTC. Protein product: CSIFLGGNYGYTF.

DNA for the CDR3: TGTGCCAGCACTAGCGGGGGCCACACAGATACGCAGTATTTT. Protein product: CASTSGGHTDTQYF. This chain links TRBV12-3 or TRBV12-4 with TRBJ2-3; TRBD2 matches at 10 bases. CDR3 length: 14 amino acids. The trim removed 7 bases at V and 2 bases at J, leaving 3 bases unmatched.

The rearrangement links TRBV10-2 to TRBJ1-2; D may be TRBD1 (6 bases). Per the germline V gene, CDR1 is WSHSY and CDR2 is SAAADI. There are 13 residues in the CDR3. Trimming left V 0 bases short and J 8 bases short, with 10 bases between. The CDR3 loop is CASSESRGAGYTF. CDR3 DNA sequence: TGCGCCAGCAGTGAGTCTCGGGGGGCCGGCTACACCTTC.

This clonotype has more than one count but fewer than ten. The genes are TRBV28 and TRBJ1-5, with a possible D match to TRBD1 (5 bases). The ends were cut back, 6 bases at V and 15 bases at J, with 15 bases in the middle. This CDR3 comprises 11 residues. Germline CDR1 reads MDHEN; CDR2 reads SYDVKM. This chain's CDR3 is CASRQDRTWHF. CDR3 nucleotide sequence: TGTGCCAGCAGACAGGACCGGACATGGCATTTT.

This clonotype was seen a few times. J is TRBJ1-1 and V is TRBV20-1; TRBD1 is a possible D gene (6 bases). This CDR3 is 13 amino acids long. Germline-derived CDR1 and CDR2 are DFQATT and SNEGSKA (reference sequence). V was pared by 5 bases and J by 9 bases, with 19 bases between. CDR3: CSAGREGGLKAFF. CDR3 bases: TGCAGTGCTGGTCGGGAGGGGGGTTTGAAAGCTTTCTTT.

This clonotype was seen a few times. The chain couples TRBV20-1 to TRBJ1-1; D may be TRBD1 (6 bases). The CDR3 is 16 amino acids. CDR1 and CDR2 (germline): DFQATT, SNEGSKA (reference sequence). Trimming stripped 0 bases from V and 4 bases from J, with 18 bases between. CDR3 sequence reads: CSARDIGGWEGTEAFF. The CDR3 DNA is TGCAGTGCTAGAGATATTGGGGGCTGGGAAGGCACTGAAGCTTTCTTT.

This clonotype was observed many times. The DNA of the CDR3 is TGTGCCAGCAGCCAAGATGGGGGACAGCAAGAGACCCAGTACTTC. Its translation: CASSQDGGQQETQYF. This chain connects TRBV3-1 to TRBJ2-5, with 7 bases fitting TRBD1. V dropped 0 bases and J dropped 2; count of bases not matched to a gene: 3. The CDR3 totals 15 residues. CDR1 is LGHDT and CDR2 is YNNKEL in the germline V gene (reference sequence).

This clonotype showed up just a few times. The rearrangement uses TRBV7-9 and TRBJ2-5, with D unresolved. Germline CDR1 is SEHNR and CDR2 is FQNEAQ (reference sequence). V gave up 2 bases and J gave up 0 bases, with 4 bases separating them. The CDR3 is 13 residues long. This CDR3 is CASSLFNQETQYF. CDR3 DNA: TGTGCCAGCAGCTTATTCAACCAAGAGACCCAGTACTTC.

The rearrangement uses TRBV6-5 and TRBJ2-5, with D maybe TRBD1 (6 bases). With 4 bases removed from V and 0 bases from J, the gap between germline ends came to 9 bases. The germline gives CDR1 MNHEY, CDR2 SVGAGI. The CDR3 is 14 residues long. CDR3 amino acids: CASSFQGYQETQYF. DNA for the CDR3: TGTGCCAGCAGTTTCCAGGGGTACCAAGAGACCCAGTACTTC.

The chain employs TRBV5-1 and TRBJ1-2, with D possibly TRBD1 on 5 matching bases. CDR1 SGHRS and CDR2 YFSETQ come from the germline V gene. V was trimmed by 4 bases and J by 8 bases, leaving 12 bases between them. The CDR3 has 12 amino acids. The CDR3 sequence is CASSITGSGYTF. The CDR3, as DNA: TGCGCCAGCAGCATCACAGGTTCGGGCTACACCTTC.

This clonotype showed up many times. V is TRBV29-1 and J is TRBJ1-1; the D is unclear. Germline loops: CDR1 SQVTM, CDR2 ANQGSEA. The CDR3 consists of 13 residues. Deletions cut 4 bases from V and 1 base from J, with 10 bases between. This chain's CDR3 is CSVANSQNTEAFF. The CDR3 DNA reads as TGCAGCGTTGCAAACAGCCAGAACACTGAAGCTTTCTTT.

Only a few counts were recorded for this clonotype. The CDR3 loop is CSARMAGYTYGYTF. As DNA, the CDR3 is TGCAGTGCTAGAATGGCAGGGTATACCTATGGCTACACCTTC. The chain combines TRBV20-1 with TRBJ1-2; the D gene is possibly TRBD1 (5 bases). This CDR3 comprises 14 residues. Trimming pared 2 bases from V and 4 bases from J, leaving 14 bases between. Germline lookup yields CDR1 DFQATT and CDR2 SNEGSKA (reference sequence).

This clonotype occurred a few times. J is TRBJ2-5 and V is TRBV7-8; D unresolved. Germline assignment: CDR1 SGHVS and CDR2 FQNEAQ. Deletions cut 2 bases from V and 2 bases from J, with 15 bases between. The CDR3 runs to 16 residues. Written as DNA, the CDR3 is TGTGCCAGCAGCTTAATCGGGCAACTCCCTCAAGAGACCCAGTACTTC. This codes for CASSLIGQLPQETQYF.

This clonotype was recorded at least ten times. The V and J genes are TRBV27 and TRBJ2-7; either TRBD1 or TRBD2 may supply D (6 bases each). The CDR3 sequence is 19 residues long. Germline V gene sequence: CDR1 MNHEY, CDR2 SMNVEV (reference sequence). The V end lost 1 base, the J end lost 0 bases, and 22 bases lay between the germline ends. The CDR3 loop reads CASSLYGVWGARGSYEQYF. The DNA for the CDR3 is TGTGCCAGCAGTTTATACGGGGTCTGGGGGGCGCGGGGCTCCTACGAGCAGTACTTC.

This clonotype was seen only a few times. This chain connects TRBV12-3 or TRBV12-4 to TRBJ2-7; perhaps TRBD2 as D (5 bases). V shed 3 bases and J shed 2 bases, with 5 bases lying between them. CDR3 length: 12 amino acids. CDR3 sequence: CASSFGTYEQYF. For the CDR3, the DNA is TGTGCCAGCAGTTTCGGGACCTACGAGCAGTACTTC.

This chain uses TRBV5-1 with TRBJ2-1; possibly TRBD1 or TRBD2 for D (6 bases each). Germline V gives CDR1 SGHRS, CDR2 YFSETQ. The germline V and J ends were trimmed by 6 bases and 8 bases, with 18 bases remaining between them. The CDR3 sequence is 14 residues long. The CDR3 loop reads CASTTEPGGHEQFF. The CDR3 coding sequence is TGCGCCAGCACTACCGAACCTGGGGGGCATGAGCAGTTCTTC.

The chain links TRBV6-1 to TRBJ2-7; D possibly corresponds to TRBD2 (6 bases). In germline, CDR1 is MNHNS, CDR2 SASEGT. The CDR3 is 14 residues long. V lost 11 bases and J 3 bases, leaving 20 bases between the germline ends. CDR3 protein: CAAKEGYSRYEQYF. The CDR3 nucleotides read TGTGCCGCCAAGGAGGGTTACTCCCGCTACGAGCAGTACTTC.

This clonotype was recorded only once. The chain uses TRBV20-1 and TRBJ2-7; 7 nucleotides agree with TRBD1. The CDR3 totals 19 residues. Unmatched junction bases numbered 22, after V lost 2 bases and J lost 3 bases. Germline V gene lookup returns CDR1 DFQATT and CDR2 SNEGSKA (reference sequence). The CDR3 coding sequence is TGCAGTGCTAGAAATTCTGACGACAGCTCAACAAGGGGGCTCTACGAGCAGTACTTC. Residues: CSARNSDDSSTRGLYEQYF.

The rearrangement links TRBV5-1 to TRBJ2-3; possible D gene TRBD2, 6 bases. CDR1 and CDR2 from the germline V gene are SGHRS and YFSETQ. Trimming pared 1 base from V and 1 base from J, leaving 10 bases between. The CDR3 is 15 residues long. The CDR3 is CASSLLAVGTDTQYF. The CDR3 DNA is TGCGCCAGCAGCTTGTTAGCGGTGGGCACAGATACGCAGTATTTT.

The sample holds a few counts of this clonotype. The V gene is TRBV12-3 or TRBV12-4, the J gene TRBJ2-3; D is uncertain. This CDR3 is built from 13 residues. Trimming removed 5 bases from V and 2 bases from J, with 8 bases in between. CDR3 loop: CASSLLLTDTQYF. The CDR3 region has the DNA TGTGCCAGCAGTCTCCTGCTCACAGATACGCAGTATTTT.

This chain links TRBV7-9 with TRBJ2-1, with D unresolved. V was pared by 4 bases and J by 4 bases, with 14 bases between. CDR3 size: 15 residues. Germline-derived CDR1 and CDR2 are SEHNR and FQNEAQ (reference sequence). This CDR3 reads CASSSFGRSYNEQFF. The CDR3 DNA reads TGTGCCAGCAGCTCGTTCGGGCGGTCATACAATGAGCAGTTCTTC.